A selection of T cell receptor beta chains follows, all from one sample in a study of Graves' ophthalmopathy and Graves' hyperthyroidism. TCRdb itself ran the multiplex PCR reads through MiXCR, one entry per CDR3 protein. This sample has over 650,000 distinct CDR3 sequences; over 40% occur once, and the top ten carry more than 3%. The material sequenced was peripheral blood. The receptors here all came from an adult man with Graves' ophthalmopathy. Both conserved end residues are part of each CDR3. Fields, in order: V gene, D gene, CDR3 length, clone size, J gene, CDR3 protein, CDR3 DNA. The D gene is left open where the match is weak. Expanded clones are given a class, and other clones once, few, many or no size at all.

>TRBV10-3|TRBD2|15|-|TRBJ2-7
CAISESSGTLYEQYF
TGTGCCATCAGTGAGTCTAGCGGGACTCTCTACGAGCAGTACTTC
>TRBV7-9|-|14|-|TRBJ1-5
CASSQENPNQPQHF
TGTGCCAGCAGCCAAGAAAACCCCAATCAGCCCCAGCATTTT
>TRBV4-1|-|15|once|TRBJ2-3
CASSQGGGRTDTQYF
TGCGCCAGCAGCCAAGGAGGGGGGCGCACAGATACGCAGTATTTT
>TRBV2|-|16|few|TRBJ2-7
CASSYSKDSPSYEQYF
TGTGCCAGCAGTTACTCGAAGGACAGCCCCTCCTACGAGCAGTACTTC
>TRBV10-3|TRBD1|17|-|TRBJ2-5
CASSRRGRGLLQETQYF
TGTGCCAGCAGCCGCCGAGGCAGGGGGCTACTTCAAGAGACCCAGTACTTC
>TRBV30|TRBD1|14|-|TRBJ2-7
CACINRGPSYEQYF
TGTGCCTGTATTAACAGGGGGCCCTCCTACGAGCAGTACTTC
>TRBV7-3|TRBD1|14|many|TRBJ2-7
CASSLRDRGGEQYF
TGTGCCAGCAGCTTAAGAGACAGGGGAGGCGAGCAGTACTTC
>TRBV7-9|-|15|-|TRBJ2-3
CASSLVATSTDTQYF
TGTGCCAGCAGCTTAGTGGCGACTAGCACAGATACGCAGTATTTT
>TRBV7-6|-|14|many|TRBJ1-6
CASSPGGVSAPLHF
TGTGCCAGCAGCCCTGGAGGGGTCAGCGCACCCCTCCACTTT
>TRBV15|-|15|-|TRBJ2-1
CATSSTRQGHNEPFF
TGTGCCACCAGCAGCACACGGCAGGGACACAATGAGCCGTTCTTC
>TRBV7-6|TRBD2|19|few|TRBJ2-7
CASSLTGTSGRTPIYEQYF
TGTGCCAGCAGCTTAACCGGGACTAGCGGGAGAACACCAATTTACGAGCAGTACTTC
>TRBV29-1|-|14|-|TRBJ1-1
CSVAVQGTGTEAFF
TGCAGCGTTGCGGTACAGGGAACGGGTACTGAAGCTTTCTTT
>TRBV5-5|TRBD1|15|many|TRBJ1-5
CASSRGTGANQPQHF
TGTGCCAGCAGCCGAGGGACAGGGGCCAATCAGCCCCAGCATTTT
>TRBV7-2|TRBD1|13|-|TRBJ1-5
CASSLPGTAYEHF
TGTGCCAGCAGCTTACCCGGGACAGCCTACGAGCATTTT
>TRBV29-1|-|11|-|TRBJ2-7
CSQEGGYEQYF
TGCAGCCAAGAAGGGGGCTACGAGCAGTACTTC
>TRBV2|TRBD1|14|many|TRBJ1-4
CASRQGAANEKLFF
TGTGCCAGCAGGCAGGGGGCGGCTAATGAAAAACTGTTTTTT
>TRBV2|TRBD1|15|-|TRBJ2-7
CASSEPGQGKNEQYF
TGTGCCAGCAGTGAACCGGGACAGGGGAAAAACGAGCAGTACTTC
>TRBV30|TRBD1|13|once|TRBJ1-1
CAWARQGDTEAFF
TGTGCCTGGGCAAGACAGGGGGACACTGAAGCTTTCTTT
>TRBV7-8|-|13|many|TRBJ1-5
CASSLEGDQPQHF
TGTGCCAGCAGCTTAGAGGGTGATCAGCCCCAGCATTTT
>TRBV10-3|TRBD1|15|-|TRBJ1-2
CASSYPRDRRSSYTF
TGTGCCAGCAGTTACCCCCGGGACAGGCGGTCTAGCTACACCTTC
>TRBV20-1|-|12|few|TRBJ2-7
CSARQSGHEQYF
TGCAGTGCTAGACAATCAGGGCACGAGCAGTACTTC
>TRBV25-1|-|13|many|TRBJ1-1
CASRYGRGTEAFF
TGTGCCAGCAGATACGGGAGGGGTACTGAAGCTTTCTTT
>TRBV19|-|16|many|TRBJ2-2
CASSSYTATNTGELFF
TGTGCCAGTAGTTCCTACACAGCCACGAACACCGGGGAGCTGTTTTTT
>TRBV10-3|-|13|-|TRBJ2-2
CAITPGAPGELFF
TGTGCCATCACACCGGGAGCCCCCGGGGAGCTGTTTTTT
>TRBV5-1|TRBD1|15|few|TRBJ2-5
CASSFGTGPGETQYF
TGCGCCAGCAGCTTTGGGACAGGGCCGGGAGAGACCCAGTACTTC
>TRBV9|TRBD2|16|-|TRBJ2-7
CASSVGLAGGSYEQYF
TGTGCCAGCAGCGTAGGACTAGCGGGGGGCTCCTACGAGCAGTACTTC
>TRBV6-5|TRBD1|16|-|TRBJ1-5
CASSYMEGAGNQPQHF
TGTGCCAGCAGTTACATGGAGGGGGCGGGCAATCAGCCCCAGCATTTT
>TRBV5-1|TRBD1|14|many|TRBJ1-4
CASSLGQGDEKLFF
TGCGCCAGCAGCTTGGGGCAGGGGGATGAAAAACTGTTTTTT
>TRBV7-2|TRBD2|18|-|TRBJ2-2
CASSPETSEHANTGELFF
TGTGCCAGCAGTCCCGAGACTAGCGAACACGCGAACACCGGGGAGCTGTTTTTT
>TRBV5-5|TRBD1|15|many|TRBJ1-3
CASSILDRNGNTIYF
TGTGCCAGCAGCATCCTGGACAGGAACGGAAACACCATATATTTT
>TRBV12-3/TRBV12-4|TRBD2|17|-|TRBJ2-5
CASSGTSGGSLQETQYF
TGTGCCAGCAGTGGGACTAGCGGGGGGTCCTTACAAGAGACCCAGTACTTC
>TRBV6-5|-|14|few|TRBJ1-4
CASCLGGTDEKLFF
TGTGCCAGCTGCCTTGGAGGTACAGATGAAAAACTGTTTTTT
>TRBV19|-|16|few|TRBJ1-4
CASLSGTSWTNEKLFF
TGTGCCAGTCTTTCGGGGACCAGCTGGACTAATGAAAAACTGTTTTTT
>TRBV5-1|TRBD2|17|-|TRBJ2-7
CASSLAVVPGGAYEQYF
TGCGCCAGCAGCTTGGCAGTCGTGCCGGGGGGAGCCTACGAGCAGTACTTC
>TRBV25-1|-|12|-|TRBJ2-1
CASVARSGEQFF
TGTGCCAGCGTTGCACGGTCGGGTGAGCAGTTCTTC
>TRBV3-1|-|15|few|TRBJ2-7
CASSQGTTGSYEQYF
TGTGCCAGCAGCCAAGGAACCACAGGATCCTACGAGCAGTACTTC
>TRBV19|-|14|-|TRBJ2-2
CASSLGVDTGELFF
TGTGCCAGCAGCCTGGGGGTAGACACCGGGGAGCTGTTTTTT
>TRBV29-1|TRBD2|14|-|TRBJ2-6
CSVSAGAGANVLTF
TGCAGCGTCTCAGCGGGAGCTGGGGCCAACGTCCTGACTTTC
>TRBV20-1|-|14|many|TRBJ1-1
CSAPIRGWNTEAFF
TGCAGTGCCCCAATTCGGGGGTGGAACACTGAAGCTTTCTTT
>TRBV19|-|14|many|TRBJ1-3
CASRDGSSGNTIYF
TGTGCCAGCAGGGACGGTAGCTCTGGAAACACCATATATTTT
>TRBV10-3|TRBD1|15|once|TRBJ1-5
CAISLLQGKWQPQHF
TGTGCCATCAGTTTATTACAGGGGAAGTGGCAGCCCCAGCATTTT
>TRBV25-1|-|12|-|TRBJ1-3
CASSSPRDTIYF
TGTGCCAGCAGTTCGCCCAGGGACACCATATATTTT
>TRBV4-2|TRBD1|14|once|TRBJ1-1
CASSRPGQDTEAFF
TGTGCCAGCAGCCGACCGGGACAGGACACTGAAGCTTTCTTT
>TRBV15|TRBD1|13|many|TRBJ2-7
CATSLTGSGEQYF
TGTGCCACCAGTTTGACAGGGTCGGGGGAGCAGTACTTC
>TRBV29-1|-|12|few|TRBJ2-3
CSVRTATDTQYF
TGCAGCGTCCGGACAGCCACAGATACGCAGTATTTT
>TRBV5-1|-|16|few|TRBJ1-4
CASSLEMGATNEKLFF
TGCGCCAGCAGCTTGGAAATGGGGGCAACTAATGAAAAACTGTTTTTT
>TRBV2|-|13|many|TRBJ1-5
CATRGPSNQPQHF
TGTGCCACCCGAGGACCTAGCAATCAGCCCCAGCATTTT
>TRBV5-5|TRBD1|16|-|TRBJ2-2
CASSLGQGVYTGELFF
TGTGCCAGCAGCTTGGGACAGGGGGTATACACCGGGGAGCTGTTTTTT
>TRBV10-2|-|12|many|TRBJ1-1
CASSDRGAEAFF
TGCGCCAGCAGTGATCGTGGCGCTGAAGCTTTCTTT
>TRBV14|TRBD2|13|few|TRBJ2-7
CATRRGGEYEQYF
TGTGCCACACGTCGGGGGGGGGAGTACGAGCAGTACTTC
>TRBV6-4|-|14|few|TRBJ1-1
CASSQGGTNTEAFF
TGTGCCAGCAGCCAAGGAGGGACGAACACTGAAGCTTTCTTT
>TRBV13|-|12|few|TRBJ1-5
CASSLAGGPQHF
TGTGCCAGCAGCCTAGCGGGAGGGCCCCAGCATTTT
>TRBV19|-|14|many|TRBJ1-5
CASSIAQSNQPQHF
TGTGCCAGTAGTATAGCCCAGAGCAATCAGCCCCAGCATTTT
>TRBV19|TRBD1|13|-|TRBJ1-2
CASGQGSNYGYTF
TGTGCCAGTGGACAGGGCTCTAACTATGGCTACACCTTC
>TRBV7-2|TRBD2|17|once|TRBJ2-6
CASSETSGSTGANVLTF
TGTGCCAGCAGTGAGACTAGCGGGAGTACCGGGGCCAACGTCCTGACTTTC
>TRBV7-3|TRBD1|13|-|TRBJ1-2
CASSLTGGEGYTF
TGTGCCAGCAGCTTGACAGGGGGCGAAGGCTACACCTTC
>TRBV6-5|-|16|few|TRBJ2-2
CASSYSVGGTTGELFF
TGTGCCAGCAGTTACTCAGTAGGGGGAACCACCGGGGAGCTGTTTTTT
>TRBV20-1|TRBD2|15|-|TRBJ2-5
CRRTSRRPRWETQYF
TGCAGACGGACTAGCAGGAGGCCGAGGTGGGAGACCCAGTACTTC
>TRBV29-1|-|11|-|TRBJ1-1
CSWVGNTEAFF
TGCAGCTGGGTGGGGAACACTGAAGCTTTCTTT
>TRBV2|-|11|-|TRBJ1-5
CAGKRDQPQHF
TGTGCCGGCAAGAGGGATCAGCCCCAGCATTTT